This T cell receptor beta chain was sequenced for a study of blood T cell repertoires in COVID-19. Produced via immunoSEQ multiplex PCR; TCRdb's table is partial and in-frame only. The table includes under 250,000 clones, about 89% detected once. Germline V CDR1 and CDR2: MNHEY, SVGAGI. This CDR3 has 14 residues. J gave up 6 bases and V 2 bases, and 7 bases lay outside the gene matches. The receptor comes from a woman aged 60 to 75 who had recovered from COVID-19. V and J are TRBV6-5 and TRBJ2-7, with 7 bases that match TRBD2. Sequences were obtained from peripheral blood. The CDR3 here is CASSYPGRTGEQYF. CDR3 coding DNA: TGTGCCAGCAGTTACCCCGGGAGGACGGGCGAGCAGTACTTC.